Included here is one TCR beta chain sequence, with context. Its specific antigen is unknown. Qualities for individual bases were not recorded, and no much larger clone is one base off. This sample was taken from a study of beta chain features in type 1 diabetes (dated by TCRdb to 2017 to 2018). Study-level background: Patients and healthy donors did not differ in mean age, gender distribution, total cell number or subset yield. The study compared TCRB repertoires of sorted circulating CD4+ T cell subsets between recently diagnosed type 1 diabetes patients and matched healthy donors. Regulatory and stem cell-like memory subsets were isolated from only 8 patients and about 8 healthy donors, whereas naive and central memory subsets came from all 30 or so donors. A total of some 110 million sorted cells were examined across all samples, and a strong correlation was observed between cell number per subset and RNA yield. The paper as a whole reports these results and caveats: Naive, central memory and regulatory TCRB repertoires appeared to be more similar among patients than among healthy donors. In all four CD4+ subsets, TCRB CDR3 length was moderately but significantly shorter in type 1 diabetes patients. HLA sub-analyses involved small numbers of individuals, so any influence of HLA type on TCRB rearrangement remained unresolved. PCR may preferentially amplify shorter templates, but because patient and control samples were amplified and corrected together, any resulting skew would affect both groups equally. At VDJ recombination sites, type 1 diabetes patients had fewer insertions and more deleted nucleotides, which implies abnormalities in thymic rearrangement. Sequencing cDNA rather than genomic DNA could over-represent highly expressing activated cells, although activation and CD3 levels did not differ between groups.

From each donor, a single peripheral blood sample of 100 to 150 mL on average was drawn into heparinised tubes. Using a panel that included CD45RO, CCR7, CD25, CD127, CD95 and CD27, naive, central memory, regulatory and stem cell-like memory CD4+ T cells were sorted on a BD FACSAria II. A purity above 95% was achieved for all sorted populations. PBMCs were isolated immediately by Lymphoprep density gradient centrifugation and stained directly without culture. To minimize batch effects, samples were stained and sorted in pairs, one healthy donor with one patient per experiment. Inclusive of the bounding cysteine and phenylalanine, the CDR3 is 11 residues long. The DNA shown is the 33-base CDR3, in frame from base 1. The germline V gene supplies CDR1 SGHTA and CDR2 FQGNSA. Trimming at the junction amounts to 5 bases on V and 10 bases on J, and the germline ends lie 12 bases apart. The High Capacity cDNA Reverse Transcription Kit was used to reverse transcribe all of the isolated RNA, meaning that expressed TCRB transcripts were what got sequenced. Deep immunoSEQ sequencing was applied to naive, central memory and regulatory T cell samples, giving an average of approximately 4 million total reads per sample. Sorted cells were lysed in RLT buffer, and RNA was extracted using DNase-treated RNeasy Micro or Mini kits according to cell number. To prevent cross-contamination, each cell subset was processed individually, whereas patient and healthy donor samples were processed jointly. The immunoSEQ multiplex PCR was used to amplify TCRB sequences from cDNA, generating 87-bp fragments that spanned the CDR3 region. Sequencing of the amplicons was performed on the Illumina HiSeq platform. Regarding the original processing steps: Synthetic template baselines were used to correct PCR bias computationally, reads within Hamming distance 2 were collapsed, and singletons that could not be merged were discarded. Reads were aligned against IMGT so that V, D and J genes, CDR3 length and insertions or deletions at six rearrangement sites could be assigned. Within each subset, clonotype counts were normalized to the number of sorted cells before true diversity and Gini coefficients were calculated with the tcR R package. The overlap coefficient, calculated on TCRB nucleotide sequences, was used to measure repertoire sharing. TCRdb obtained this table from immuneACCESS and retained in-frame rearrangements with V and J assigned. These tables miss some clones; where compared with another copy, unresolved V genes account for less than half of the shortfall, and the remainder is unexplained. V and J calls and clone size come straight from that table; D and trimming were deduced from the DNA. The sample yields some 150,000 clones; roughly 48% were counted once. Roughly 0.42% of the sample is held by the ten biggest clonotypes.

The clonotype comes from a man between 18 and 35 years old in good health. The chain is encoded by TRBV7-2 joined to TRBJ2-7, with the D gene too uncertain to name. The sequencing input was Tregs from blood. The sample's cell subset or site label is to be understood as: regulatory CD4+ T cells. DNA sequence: TGTGCCAGCAGCCCCGGCGCGGAACAGTACTTC. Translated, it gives CASSPGAEQYF.